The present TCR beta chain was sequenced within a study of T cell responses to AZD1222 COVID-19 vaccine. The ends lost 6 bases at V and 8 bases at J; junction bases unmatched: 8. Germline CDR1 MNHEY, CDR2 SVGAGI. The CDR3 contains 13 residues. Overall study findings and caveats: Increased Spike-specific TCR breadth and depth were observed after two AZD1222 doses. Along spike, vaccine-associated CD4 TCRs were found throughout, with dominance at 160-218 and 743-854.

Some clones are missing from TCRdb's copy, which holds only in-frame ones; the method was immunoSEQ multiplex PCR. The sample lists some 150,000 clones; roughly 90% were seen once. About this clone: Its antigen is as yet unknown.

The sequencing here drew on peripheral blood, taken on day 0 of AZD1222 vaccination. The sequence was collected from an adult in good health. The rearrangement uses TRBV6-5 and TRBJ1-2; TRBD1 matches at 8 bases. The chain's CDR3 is CASSEQGAQGYTF. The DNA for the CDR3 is TGTGCCAGCAGCGAGCAGGGGGCACAGGGCTACACCTTC.